The 22 T cell receptor beta chains below come from one sample, sequenced in a study of immune heterogeneity within non-small cell lung tumors. The TCR beta CDR3 region was amplified by multiplex PCR employing 32 V and 13 J primers. One entry per CDR3 protein, called by TCRdb with MiXCR from the multiplex PCR reads. The sample holds roughly 2,000 distinct CDR3 sequences; roughly 30% are singletons and the top ten take 25% to 35%. Per sample, about 0.55 ug of bulk tumor genomic DNA was the template used. Surgical sampling yielded several biopsies per primary tumor (spaced far apart). Surgery that was curative in intent was performed on patients with untreated, newly diagnosed non-small cell lung cancer. The material sequenced was lung tumor tissue. Receptors were obtained from a man between 60 and 70 years old with non-small cell lung cancer.

The V and J genes are TRBV19 and TRBJ2-7; D may be TRBD1 or TRBD2 (5 bases each). This CDR3 region has 16 residues. Trimming cost V 6 bases and J 6 bases, with 24 bases left between them. Germline V CDR1 and CDR2: LNHDA, SQIVND (reference sequence). For the CDR3, the DNA is TGTGCCAGTAGCTCTCACCCCACGGGACGTCGGTCCGAGCAGTACTTC. Its translation is CASSSHPTGRRSEQYF.

There are a few counts of this clonotype. The V call is TRBV7-9, the J call TRBJ2-1; 15 bases agree with TRBD2. Per germline, CDR1 SEHNR and CDR2 FQNEAQ (reference sequence). This CDR3 spans 15 amino acids. J lost 9 bases, V lost 6 bases, and 6 bases had no gene match. The CDR3 DNA reads as TGTGCCAGCAGGAGGACTAGCGGGAGGGCTGGTGAGCAGTTCTTC. This gives the protein CASRRTSGRAGEQFF.

This clonotype is judged large. V usage is TRBV5-1 and J usage is TRBJ2-7, with 10 bases identical to TRBD1. CDR1 and CDR2 (germline): SGHRS, YFSETQ. Germline trimming cut 3 bases from V and 3 bases from J; bases unmatched to any gene: 3. The CDR3 is 14 amino acids. CDR3 loop: CASSYGTGDYEQYF. In nucleotides, the CDR3 is TGCGCCAGCAGCTACGGGACAGGGGACTACGAGCAGTACTTC.

The V gene is TRBV10-3, the J gene TRBJ2-3; possibly TRBD2 for D (5 bases). V lost 3 bases to trimming and J lost 4 bases, with 20 bases between them. Germline CDR1 ENHRY, CDR2 SYGVKD. CDR3 length equals 17 residues. The CDR3 sequence is CAISDPTRLGVADTQYF. As DNA, the CDR3 is TGTGCCATCAGTGACCCGACTCGGCTGGGAGTCGCAGATACGCAGTATTTT.

This clonotype has a handful of counts. This chain links TRBV3-1 with TRBJ1-2, with D possibly matching TRBD1 (5 bases). CDR1 is LGHDT, CDR2 YNNKEL, per germline (reference sequence). V was shortened by 0 bases and J by 7 bases, with 12 bases between the two germline ends. This CDR3 is built from 14 residues. CDR3 protein: CASSQDRVMAGYTF. For the CDR3, the DNA is TGTGCCAGCAGCCAAGACAGGGTGATGGCTGGCTACACCTTC.

This chain links TRBV30 with TRBJ1-1, with a tentative D call TRBD1 (5 bases). Germline values: CDR1 GTSNPN, CDR2 SVGIG (reference sequence). The CDR3 runs 11 residues. V lost 2 bases to trimming and J lost 7 bases, with 8 bases between them. For the CDR3, the DNA is TGTGCCTGGAGTCCGACAGTTGAAGCTTTCTTT. Translation: CAWSPTVEAFF. The full variable domain, its missing parts supplied by reference TRBV30 and TRBJ1-1, is SQTIHQWPATLVQPVGSPLSLECTVEGTSNPNLYWYRQAAGRGLQLLFYSVGIGQISSEVPQNLSASRPQDRQFILSSKKLLLSDSGFYLCAWSPTVEAFFGQGTRLTVV.

V and J are TRBV15 and TRBJ1-3; no firm D call. This CDR3 spans 13 amino acids. V lost 9 bases and J lost 0, with 9 bases in between. Germline CDR1 is LNHNV and CDR2 is YYDKDF (reference sequence). CDR3 sequence (DNA): TGTGCCACGCGAGGGATCTCTGGAAACACCATATATTTT. This codes for CATRGISGNTIYF.

The sample holds a few counts of this clonotype. The genes are TRBV5-6 and TRBJ2-1, with D hard to call. V dropped 6 bases and J dropped 7 bases, with 20 bases sitting between them. The CDR3 length is 15 residues. The germline gives CDR1 SGHDT, CDR2 YYEEEE. The CDR3 protein is CASNTLTRIRNEQFF. The CDR3 DNA sequence: TGTGCCAGCAACACCTTAACAAGGATCCGTAATGAGCAGTTCTTC. Using reference TRBV5-6 and TRBJ2-1 for the parts outside the CDR3, the full variable domain is DAGVTQSPTHLIKTRGQQVTLRCSPKSGHDTVSWYQQALGQGPQFIFQYYEEEERQRGNFPDRFSGHQFPNYSSELNVNALLLGDSALYLCASNTLTRIRNEQFFGPGTRLTVL.

Worth noting for this clonotype: At one of its ends the junction is not consistent with the germline gene, which may arise from a read error. The V and J genes are TRBV29-1 and TRBJ2-6; D might be TRBD1 (5 bases). Germline assignment: CDR1 SQVTM and CDR2 ANQGSEA. The CDR3 is made up of 13 amino acids. Here the CDR3 DNA reads TGCAGCGTTGCAACCTCTGGGGCCAACATCCTGACTTTC. It yields the protein CSVATSGANILTF.

The chain carries TRBV2 and TRBJ1-1; a weak D match, TRBD1 (5 bases). The germline V and J ends were trimmed by 5 bases and 6 bases, with 22 bases remaining between them. The CDR3 spans 16 residues. Looked up from germline, CDR1 is SNHLY and CDR2 is FYNNEI. The CDR3 sequence is CASSQTGTLSGPEAFF. The CDR3 region has the DNA TGTGCCAGCAGTCAAACCGGGACCCTCTCAGGGCCTGAAGCTTTCTTT.

This clonotype is medium-sized (0.01 to 0.1%). The chain combines TRBV15 with TRBJ1-1; no clear D gene. CDR1 LNHNV and CDR2 YYDKDF come from the germline V gene (reference sequence). The CDR3 contains 14 residues. Trimming removed 0 bases at V and 5 bases at J, with 10 bases between. Written as DNA, the CDR3 is TGTGCCACCAGCAGAGATAGTCGGTTTACTGAAGCTTTCTTT. Translated: CATSRDSRFTEAFF.

Only a few counts were recorded for this clonotype. A clone one base away is much larger, so this may be a read error. The chain links TRBV6-2 or TRBV6-3 to TRBJ1-2, with D tentatively TRBD1 (5 bases). From germline, CDR1 is MNHEY and CDR2 SVGEGT. The V end lost 9 bases, the J end lost 5 bases, and 19 bases lay between the germline ends. The CDR3 is 14 amino acids. The CDR3 sequence: CARGGGGRPYGYTF. The DNA for the CDR3 is TGTGCCAGAGGCGGGGGTGGGAGACCTTATGGCTACACCTTC.

In its sample, this clonotype ranks as medium-sized (0.01 to 0.1%). The rearrangement uses TRBV12-3 or TRBV12-4 and TRBJ1-5; D ambiguous. Trimming removed 3 bases at V and 4 bases at J, with 10 bases between. The CDR3 totals 14 residues. CDR3 sequence: CASSFSAGNQPQHF. The DNA for the CDR3 is TGTGCCAGCAGTTTCTCGGCAGGTAATCAGCCCCAGCATTTT.

This clonotype is termed large. The chain uses TRBV27 and TRBJ2-1; 10 nucleotides match TRBD2. Germline trimming cut 6 bases from V and 3 bases from J; bases unmatched to any gene: 11. The CDR3 extends over 17 amino acids. Per germline, CDR1 MNHEY and CDR2 SMNVEV (reference sequence). This CDR3 reads CASSPRASGSFYNEQFF. Here the CDR3 DNA reads TGTGCCAGCAGCCCTCGGGCTAGCGGGAGCTTCTACAATGAGCAGTTCTTC.

This sequence joins TRBV5-4 and TRBJ1-2; the D is unclear. CDR1 is SGHNT, CDR2 YYREEE, per germline (reference sequence). The CDR3 length is 14 residues. Trimming pared 3 bases from V and 3 bases from J, leaving 12 bases between. The CDR3 region is CASSSVGMDYGYTF. The CDR3 DNA follows: TGTGCCAGCAGCTCAGTGGGGATGGACTATGGCTACACCTTC.

Points on this clonotype: Relative to the germline gene, one junction end is altered; a read error may explain this. The chain employs TRBV6-5 and TRBJ1-6; D might be TRBD1 (6 bases). Per germline, CDR1 MNHEY and CDR2 SVGAGI. The length of the CDR3 is 17 residues. CDR3 nucleotide sequence: TGTGCCAGCAGTTACTCACAGGGACCCATCTATAATTCACCCCTCAACTTT. Protein: CASSYSQGPIYNSPLNF.

Only a few counts were recorded for this clonotype. This chain connects TRBV20-1 to TRBJ2-3; D is undetermined. This CDR3 has 13 amino acids. The V and J ends lost 4 bases and 1 base respectively, with 9 bases between them. CDR1 is DFQATT and CDR2 is SNEGSKA in the germline V gene (reference sequence). The CDR3: CSATMSGTDTQYF. The CDR3 bases are TGCAGTGCTACCATGTCTGGCACAGATACGCAGTATTTT.

Sample share makes this clonotype large. This chain links TRBV5-1 with TRBJ2-7, with 7 bases aligning to TRBD1. The CDR3 totals 12 residues. CDR1 is SGHRS and CDR2 is YFSETQ in the germline V gene. J was trimmed by 5 bases and V by 5 bases; bases with no gene match: 4. Written as DNA, the CDR3 is TGCGCCAGCAGTTTTACAGGGGACGAGCAGTACTTC. Translated: CASSFTGDEQYF.

As concerns this clonotype: The junction and the germline gene differ at one end; a read error may be behind it. This rearrangement joins TRBV9 to TRBJ2-1, with 9 bases lining up with TRBD2. CDR3 length: 19 amino acids. CDR1 is SGDLS and CDR2 is YYNGEE in the germline V gene. The CDR3 DNA reads as TGTGCCAGCAGCGTACTCGGGACTAGCCGCCTAGCTGCATACAATGAGCAGTCCTTC. Translation: CASSVLGTSRLAAYNEQSF.

The table lists this clonotype with a few counts. The V and J genes are TRBV4-1 and TRBJ2-3; 7 nucleotides match TRBD2. CDR3 length equals 17 residues. The J segment lost 0 bases and the V segment lost 1 base, leaving 7 bases of the junction unmatched. Germline V gives CDR1 MGHRA, CDR2 YSYEKL. CDR3 nucleotide sequence: TGCGCCAGCAGCCAAGCACTAGCGAGTGCTAGCACAGATACGCAGTATTTT. This encodes CASSQALASASTDTQYF.

With respect to this clonotype: This may stem from a read error, because a much larger clone lies one nucleotide away. The chain has TRBV30 and TRBJ2-7; 10 nucleotides match TRBD2. Per germline, CDR1 GTSNPN and CDR2 SVGIG (reference sequence). The CDR3 covers 14 residues. Losses at the gene ends were 4 bases for V and 4 bases for J; bases not matched to a gene: 7. DNA for the CDR3: TGTGCCTGGACTTCTAGCGGGAGCAGGTACGAGCAGTACTTC. As protein: CAWTSSGSRYEQYF.

The J gene is TRBJ2-4, the V gene TRBV4-1, with D perhaps matching TRBD1 or TRBD2 (5 bases each). V gave up 1 base and J gave up 1 base, with 20 bases separating them. This CDR3 comprises 19 residues. The germline V gene has CDR1 MGHRA and CDR2 YSYEKL. The CDR3 sequence: CASSQARAPRVAAKNIQYF. CDR3 DNA: TGCGCCAGCAGCCAAGCGAGGGCCCCCAGGGTCGCCGCCAAAAACATTCAGTACTTC.